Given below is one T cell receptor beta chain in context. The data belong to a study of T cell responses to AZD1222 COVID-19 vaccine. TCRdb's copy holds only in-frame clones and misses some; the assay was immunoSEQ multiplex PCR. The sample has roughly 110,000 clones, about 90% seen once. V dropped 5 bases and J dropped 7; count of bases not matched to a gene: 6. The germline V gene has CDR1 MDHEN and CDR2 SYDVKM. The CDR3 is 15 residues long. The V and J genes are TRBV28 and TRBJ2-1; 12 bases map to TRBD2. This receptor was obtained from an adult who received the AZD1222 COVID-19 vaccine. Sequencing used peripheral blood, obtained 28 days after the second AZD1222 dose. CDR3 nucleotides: TGTGCCAGCAGTATACGACTAGCGGGAGTGAATGAGCAGTTCTTC. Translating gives CASSIRLAGVNEQFF. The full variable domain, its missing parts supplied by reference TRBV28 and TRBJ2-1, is DVKVTQSSRYLVKRTGEKVFLECVQDMDHENMFWYRQDPGLGLRLIYFSYDVKMKEKGDIPEGYSVSREKKERFSLILESASTNQTSMYLCASSIRLAGVNEQFFGPGTRLTVL.